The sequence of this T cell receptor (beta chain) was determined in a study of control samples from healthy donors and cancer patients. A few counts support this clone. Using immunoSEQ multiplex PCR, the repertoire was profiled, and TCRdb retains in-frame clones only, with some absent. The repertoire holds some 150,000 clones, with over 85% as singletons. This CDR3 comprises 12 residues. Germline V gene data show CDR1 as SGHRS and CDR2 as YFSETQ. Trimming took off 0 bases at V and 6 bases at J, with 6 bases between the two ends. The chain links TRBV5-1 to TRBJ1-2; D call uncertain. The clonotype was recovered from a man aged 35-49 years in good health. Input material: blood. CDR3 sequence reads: CASSLAGDGYTF. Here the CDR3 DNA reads TGCGCCAGCAGCTTGGCCGGGGATGGCTACACCTTC.